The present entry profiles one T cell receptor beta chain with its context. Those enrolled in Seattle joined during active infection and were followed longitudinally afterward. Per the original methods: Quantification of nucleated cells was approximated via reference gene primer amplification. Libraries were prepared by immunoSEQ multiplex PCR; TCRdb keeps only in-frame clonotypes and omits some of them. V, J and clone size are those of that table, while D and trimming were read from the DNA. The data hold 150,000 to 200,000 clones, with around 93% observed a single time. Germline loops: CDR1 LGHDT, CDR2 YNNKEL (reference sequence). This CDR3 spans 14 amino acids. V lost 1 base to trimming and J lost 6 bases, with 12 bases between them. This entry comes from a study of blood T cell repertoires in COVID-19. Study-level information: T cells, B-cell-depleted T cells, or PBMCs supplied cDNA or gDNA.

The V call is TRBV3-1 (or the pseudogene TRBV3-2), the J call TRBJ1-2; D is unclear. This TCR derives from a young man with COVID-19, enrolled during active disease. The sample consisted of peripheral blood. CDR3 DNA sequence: TGTGCCAGCAGCCAAGTTGGACTTCGGAATGGCTACACCTTC. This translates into CASSQVGLRNGYTF.